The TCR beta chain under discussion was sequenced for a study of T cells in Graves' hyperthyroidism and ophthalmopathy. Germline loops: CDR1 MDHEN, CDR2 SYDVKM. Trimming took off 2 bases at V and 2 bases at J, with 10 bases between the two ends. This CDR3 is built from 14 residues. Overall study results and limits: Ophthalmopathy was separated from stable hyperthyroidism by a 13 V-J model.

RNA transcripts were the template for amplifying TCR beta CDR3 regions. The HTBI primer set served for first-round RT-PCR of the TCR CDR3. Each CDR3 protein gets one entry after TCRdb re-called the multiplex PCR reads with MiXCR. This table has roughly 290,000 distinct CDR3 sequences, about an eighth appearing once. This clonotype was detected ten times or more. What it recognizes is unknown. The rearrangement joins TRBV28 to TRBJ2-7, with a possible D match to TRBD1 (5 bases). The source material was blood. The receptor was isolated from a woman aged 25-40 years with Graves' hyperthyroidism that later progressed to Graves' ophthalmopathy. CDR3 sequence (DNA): TGTGCCAGCAGTTTAAGGCAGGGCGCCTACGAGCAGTACTTC. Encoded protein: CASSLRQGAYEQYF. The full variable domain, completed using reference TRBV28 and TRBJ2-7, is DVKVTQSSRYLVKRTGEKVFLECVQDMDHENMFWYRQDPGLGLRLIYFSYDVKMKEKGDIPEGYSVSREKKERFSLILESASTNQTSMYLCASSLRQGAYEQYFGPGTRLTVT.